This TCR beta chain was documented in a study of cytomegalovirus exposure and HLA in healthy donors. On the study more broadly: An early release of data contained tens of millions of unique TCRs, which came from HLA-typed donors. Findings and limits, study-wide: CMV antigen specificity was confirmed in vitro for a few CMV-associated chains.

13 Jbeta primers and 60 Vbeta primers were used for the PCR. Generated by immunoSEQ multiplex PCR, the TCRdb table keeps only in-frame clones and is missing some. The table records fewer than 200,000 clones, about 80% of them present only once. Germline CDR1 is SGHRS and CDR2 is YFSETQ. V shed 3 bases, J shed 7 bases, and the junction held 14 bases outside the gene matches. The CDR3 has 16 amino acids. As for this clone: Its antigen is unidentified.

This sequence was found in a man aged 60-69 years in good health and CMV-seronegative. Sequencing was performed on PBMCs. V is TRBV5-1 and J is TRBJ1-2; 8 bases fit TRBD1. This CDR3 is CASSSSPTTGGGGYTF. CDR3 nucleotides: TGCGCCAGCAGCTCCAGCCCGACCACAGGGGGAGGTGGCTACACCTTC.